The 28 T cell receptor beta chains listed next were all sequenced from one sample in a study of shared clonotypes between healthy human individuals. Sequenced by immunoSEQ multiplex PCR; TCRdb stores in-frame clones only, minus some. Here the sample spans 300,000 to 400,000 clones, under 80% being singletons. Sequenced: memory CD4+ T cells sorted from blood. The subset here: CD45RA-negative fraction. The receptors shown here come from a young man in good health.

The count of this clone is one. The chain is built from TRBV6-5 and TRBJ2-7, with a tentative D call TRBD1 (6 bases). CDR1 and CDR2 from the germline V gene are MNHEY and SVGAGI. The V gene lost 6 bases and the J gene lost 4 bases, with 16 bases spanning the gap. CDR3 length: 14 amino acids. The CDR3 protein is CASSPTGNPYEQYF. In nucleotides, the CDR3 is TGTGCCAGCAGCCCTACAGGGAATCCTTACGAGCAGTACTTC.

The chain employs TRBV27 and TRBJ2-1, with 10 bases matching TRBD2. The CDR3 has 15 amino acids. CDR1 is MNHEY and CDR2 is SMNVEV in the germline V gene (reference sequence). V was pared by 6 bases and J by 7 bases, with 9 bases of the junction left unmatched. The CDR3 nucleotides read TGTGCCAGCAGCCAACTAGCGGGACGTCTAAATGAGCAGTTCTTC. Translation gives CASSQLAGRLNEQFF.

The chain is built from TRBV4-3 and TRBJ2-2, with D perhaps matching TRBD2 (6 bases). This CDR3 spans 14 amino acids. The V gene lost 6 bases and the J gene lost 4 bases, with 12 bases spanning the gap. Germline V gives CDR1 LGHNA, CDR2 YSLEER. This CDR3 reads CASRTSIGTGELFF. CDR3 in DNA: TGCGCCAGCAGGACTAGTATCGGCACCGGGGAGCTGTTTTTT.

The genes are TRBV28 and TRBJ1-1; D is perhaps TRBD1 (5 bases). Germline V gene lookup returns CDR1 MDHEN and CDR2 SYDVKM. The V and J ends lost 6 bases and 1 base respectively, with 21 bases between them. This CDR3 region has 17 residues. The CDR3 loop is CASSPHGAGPQNTEAFF. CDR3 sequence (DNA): TGTGCCAGCAGCCCCCACGGAGCAGGGCCTCAGAACACTGAAGCTTTCTTT. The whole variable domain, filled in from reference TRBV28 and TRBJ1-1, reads DVKVTQSSRYLVKRTGEKVFLECVQDMDHENMFWYRQDPGLGLRLIYFSYDVKMKEKGDIPEGYSVSREKKERFSLILESASTNQTSMYLCASSPHGAGPQNTEAFFGQGTRLTVV.

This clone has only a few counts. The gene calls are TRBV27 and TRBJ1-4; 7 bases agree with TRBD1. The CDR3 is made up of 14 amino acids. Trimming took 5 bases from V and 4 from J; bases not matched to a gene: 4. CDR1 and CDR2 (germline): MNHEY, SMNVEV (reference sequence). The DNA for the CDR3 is TGTGCCAGCAGTCGAGGGGACAGTAATGAAAAACTGTTTTTT. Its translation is CASSRGDSNEKLFF.

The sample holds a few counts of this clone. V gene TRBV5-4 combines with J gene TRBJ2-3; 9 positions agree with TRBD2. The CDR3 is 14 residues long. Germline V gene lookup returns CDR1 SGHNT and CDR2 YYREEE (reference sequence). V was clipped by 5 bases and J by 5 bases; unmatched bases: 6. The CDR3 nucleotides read TGTGCCAGCAGACCGACTAGCGGTCAAGATACGCAGTATTTT. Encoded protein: CASRPTSGQDTQYF. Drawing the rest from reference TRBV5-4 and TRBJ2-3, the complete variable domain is ETGVTQSPTHLIKTRGQQVTLRCSSQSGHNTVSWYQQALGQGPQFIFQYYREEENGRGNFPPRFSGLQFPNYSSELNVNALELDDSALYLCASRPTSGQDTQYFGPGTRLTVL.

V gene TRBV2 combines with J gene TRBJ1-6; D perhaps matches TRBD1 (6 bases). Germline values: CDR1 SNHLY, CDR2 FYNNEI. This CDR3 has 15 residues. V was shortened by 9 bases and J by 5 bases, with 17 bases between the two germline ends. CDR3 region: CAREAAGANNSPLHF. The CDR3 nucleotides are TGTGCCAGGGAAGCAGCAGGGGCGAATAATTCACCCCTCCACTTT. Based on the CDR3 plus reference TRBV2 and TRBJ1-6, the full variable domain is EPEVTQTPSHQVTQMGQEVILRCVPISNHLYFYWYRQILGQKVEFLVSFYNNEISEKSEIFDDQFSVERPDGSNFTLKIRSTKLEDSAMYFCAREAAGANNSPLHFGNGTRLTVT.

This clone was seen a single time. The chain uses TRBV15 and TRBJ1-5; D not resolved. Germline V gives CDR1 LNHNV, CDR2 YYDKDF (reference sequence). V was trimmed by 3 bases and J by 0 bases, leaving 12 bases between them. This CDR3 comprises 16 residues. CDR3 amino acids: CATSSPPSHSNQPQHF. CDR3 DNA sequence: TGTGCCACCAGCAGCCCTCCGTCCCATAGCAATCAGCCCCAGCATTTT.

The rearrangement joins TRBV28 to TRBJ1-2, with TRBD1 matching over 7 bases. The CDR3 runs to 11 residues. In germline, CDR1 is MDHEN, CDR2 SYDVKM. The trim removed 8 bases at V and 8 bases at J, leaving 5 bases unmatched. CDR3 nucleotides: TGTGCCAGCGCGGGACAGATAGGCTACACCTTC. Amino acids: CASAGQIGYTF.

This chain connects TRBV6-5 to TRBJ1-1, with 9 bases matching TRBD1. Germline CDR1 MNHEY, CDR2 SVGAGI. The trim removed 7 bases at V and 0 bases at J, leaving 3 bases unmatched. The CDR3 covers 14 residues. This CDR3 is CASTRDRVNTEAFF. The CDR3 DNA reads TGTGCCAGCACCCGGGACAGGGTGAACACTGAAGCTTTCTTT.

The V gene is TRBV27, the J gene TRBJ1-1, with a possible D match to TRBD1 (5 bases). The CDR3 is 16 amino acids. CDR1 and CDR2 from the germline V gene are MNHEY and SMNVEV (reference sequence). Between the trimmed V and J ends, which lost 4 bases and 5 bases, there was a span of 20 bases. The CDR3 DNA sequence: TGTGCCAGCAGTTCCCCGAGCGGGGCGGGAGGGACTGAAGCTTTCTTT. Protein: CASSSPSGAGGTEAFF.

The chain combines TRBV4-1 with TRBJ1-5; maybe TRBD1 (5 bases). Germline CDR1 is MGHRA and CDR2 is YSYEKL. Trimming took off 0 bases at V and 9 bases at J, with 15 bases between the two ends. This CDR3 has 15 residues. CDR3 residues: CASSQEGARGGPQHF. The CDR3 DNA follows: TGCGCCAGCAGCCAAGAAGGGGCACGGGGGGGGCCCCAGCATTTT.

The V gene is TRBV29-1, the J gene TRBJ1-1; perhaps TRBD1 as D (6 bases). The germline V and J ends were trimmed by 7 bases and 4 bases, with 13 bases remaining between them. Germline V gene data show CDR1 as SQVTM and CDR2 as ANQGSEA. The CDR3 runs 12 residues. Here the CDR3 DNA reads TGCAGCGCCGAGGGGGGTGGCACTGAAGCTTTCTTT. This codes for CSAEGGGTEAFF.

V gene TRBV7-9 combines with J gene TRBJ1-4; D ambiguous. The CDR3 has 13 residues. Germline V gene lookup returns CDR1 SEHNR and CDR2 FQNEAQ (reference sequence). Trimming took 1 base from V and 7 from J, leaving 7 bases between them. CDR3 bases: TGTGCCAGCAGCTTAGTGGCAGGTGAAAAACTGTTTTTT. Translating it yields CASSLVAGEKLFF.

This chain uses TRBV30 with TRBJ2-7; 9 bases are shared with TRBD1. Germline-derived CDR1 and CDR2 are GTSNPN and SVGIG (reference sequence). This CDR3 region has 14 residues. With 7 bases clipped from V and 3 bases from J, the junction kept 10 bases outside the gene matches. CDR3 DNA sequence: TGTGCCTCGGGGAAGGGACAGGGAATCTACGAGCAGTACTTC. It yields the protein CASGKGQGIYEQYF.

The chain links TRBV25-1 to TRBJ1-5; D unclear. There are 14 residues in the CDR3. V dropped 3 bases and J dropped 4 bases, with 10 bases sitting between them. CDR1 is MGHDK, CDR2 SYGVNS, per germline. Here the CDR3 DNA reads TGTGCCAGCAGTGAGCGTCAAACGAATCAGCCCCAGCATTTT. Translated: CASSERQTNQPQHF.

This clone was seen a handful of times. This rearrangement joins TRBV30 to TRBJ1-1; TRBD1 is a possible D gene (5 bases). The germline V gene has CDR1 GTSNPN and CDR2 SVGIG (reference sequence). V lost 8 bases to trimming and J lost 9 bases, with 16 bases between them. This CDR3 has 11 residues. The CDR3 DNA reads TGTGCCCGCCGGGACTTTGAAAAAGCTTTCTTT. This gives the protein CARRDFEKAFF. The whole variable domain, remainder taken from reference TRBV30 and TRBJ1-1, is SQTIHQWPATLVQPVGSPLSLECTVEGTSNPNLYWYRQAAGRGLQLLFYSVGIGQISSEVPQNLSASRPQDRQFILSSKKLLLSDSGFYLCARRDFEKAFFGQGTRLTVV.

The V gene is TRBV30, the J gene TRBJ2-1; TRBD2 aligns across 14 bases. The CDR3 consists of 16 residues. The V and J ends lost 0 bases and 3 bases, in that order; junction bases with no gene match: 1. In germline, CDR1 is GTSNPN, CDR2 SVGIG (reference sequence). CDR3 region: CAWSVGLAGVYNEQFF. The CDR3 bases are TGTGCCTGGAGTGTGGGACTAGCGGGAGTCTACAATGAGCAGTTCTTC.

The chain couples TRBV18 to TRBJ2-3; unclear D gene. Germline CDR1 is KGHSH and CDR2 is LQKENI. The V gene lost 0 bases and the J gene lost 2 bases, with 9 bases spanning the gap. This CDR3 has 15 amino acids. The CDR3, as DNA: TGTGCCAGCTCACCACCAACGGTACTCACAGATACGCAGTATTTT. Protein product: CASSPPTVLTDTQYF.

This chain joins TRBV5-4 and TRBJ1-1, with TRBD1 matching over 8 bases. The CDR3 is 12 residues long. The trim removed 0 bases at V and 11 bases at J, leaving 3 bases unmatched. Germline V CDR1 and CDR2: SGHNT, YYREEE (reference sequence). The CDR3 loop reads CASSLGTGSAFF. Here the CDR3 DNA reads TGTGCCAGCAGCTTGGGGACAGGGAGTGCTTTCTTT.

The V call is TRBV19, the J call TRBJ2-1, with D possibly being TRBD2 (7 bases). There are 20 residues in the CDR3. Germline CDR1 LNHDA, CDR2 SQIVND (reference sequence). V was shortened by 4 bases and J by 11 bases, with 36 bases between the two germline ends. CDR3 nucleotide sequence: TGTGCCAGTAGTACCCCCTCGGGGCTAGCGGCAACAGTGGGGGCAAATCAGCAGTTCTTC. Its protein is CASSTPSGLAATVGANQQFF. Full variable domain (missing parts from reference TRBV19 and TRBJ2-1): DGGITQSPKYLFRKEGQNVTLSCEQNLNHDAMYWYRQDPGQGLRLIYYSQIVNDFQKGDIAEGYSVSREKKESFPLTVTSAQKNPTAFYLCASSTPSGLAATVGANQQFFGPGTRLTVL.

CDR3 region: CASSWGGRTDGYTF. CDR3 sequence (DNA): TGTGCCAGCAGCTGGGGTGGGCGGACAGATGGCTACACCTTC. The chain has TRBV7-2 and TRBJ1-2; D may be TRBD1 (6 bases). Trimming left V 4 bases short and J 6 bases short, with 15 bases between. The CDR3 extends over 14 amino acids. From germline, CDR1 is SGHTA and CDR2 FQGNSA.

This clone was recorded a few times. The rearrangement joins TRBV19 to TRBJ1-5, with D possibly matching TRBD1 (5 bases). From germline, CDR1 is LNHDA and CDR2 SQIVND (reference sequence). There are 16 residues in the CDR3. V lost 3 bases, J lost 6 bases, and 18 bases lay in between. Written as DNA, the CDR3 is TGTGCCAGTAGTATGGCAAGGGACCGCGGGGTTCAGCCCCAGCATTTT. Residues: CASSMARDRGVQPQHF.

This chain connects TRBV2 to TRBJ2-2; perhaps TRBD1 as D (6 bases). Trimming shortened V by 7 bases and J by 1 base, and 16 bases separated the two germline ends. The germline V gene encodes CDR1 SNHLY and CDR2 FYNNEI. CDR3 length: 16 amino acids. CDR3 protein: CASTARGQKNTGELFF. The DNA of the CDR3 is TGTGCCAGCACCGCTCGGGGACAAAAGAACACCGGGGAGCTGTTTTTT.

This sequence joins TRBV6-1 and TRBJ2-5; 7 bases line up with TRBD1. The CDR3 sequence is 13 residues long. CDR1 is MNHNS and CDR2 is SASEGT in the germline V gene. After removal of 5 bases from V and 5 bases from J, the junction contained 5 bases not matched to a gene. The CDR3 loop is CASSRQGHETQYF. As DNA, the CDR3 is TGTGCCAGCAGTAGACAGGGACACGAGACCCAGTACTTC.

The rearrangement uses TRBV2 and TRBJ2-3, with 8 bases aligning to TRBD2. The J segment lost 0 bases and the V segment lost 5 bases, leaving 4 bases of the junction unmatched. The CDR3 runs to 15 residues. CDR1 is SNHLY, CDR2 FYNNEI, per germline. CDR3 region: CASSLAGTSTDTQYF. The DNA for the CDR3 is TGTGCCAGCAGTTTAGCGGGAACTAGCACAGATACGCAGTATTTT.

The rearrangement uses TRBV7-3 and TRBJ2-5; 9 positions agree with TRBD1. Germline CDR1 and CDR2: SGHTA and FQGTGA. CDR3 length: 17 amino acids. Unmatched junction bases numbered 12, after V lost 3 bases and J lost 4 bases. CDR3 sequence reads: CASSFRPRTGEGETQYF. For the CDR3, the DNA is TGTGCCAGCAGCTTCCGACCTAGGACAGGGGAAGGAGAGACCCAGTACTTC.

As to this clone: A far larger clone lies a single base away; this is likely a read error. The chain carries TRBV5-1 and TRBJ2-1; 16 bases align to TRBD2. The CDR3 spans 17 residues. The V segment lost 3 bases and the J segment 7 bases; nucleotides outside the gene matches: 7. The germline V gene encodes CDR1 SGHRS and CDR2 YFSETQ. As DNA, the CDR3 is TGCGCCAGCAGCTCCAACCCGGGACTAGCGGGAGGGAATGAGCAGTTCTTC. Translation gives CASSSNPGLAGGNEQFF.